Here is one T cell receptor beta chain with its context. These data are taken from a study of blood T cell repertoires in COVID-19. The wider study: T cells, B-cell-depleted T cells, or PBMCs supplied cDNA or gDNA.

The CDR3 is 13 amino acids. The V end was cut by 5 bases, the J end by 8 bases, with 13 bases between. Sequencing used immunoSEQ multiplex PCR; TCRdb keeps in-frame clones, though not all of them. This sample has about 120,000 clones; 87% occur once, and the top ten carry less than 30%. The sample comprised peripheral blood. The sequence was collected from a woman between 70 and 85 years old with acute or convalescent COVID-19. The chain couples TRBV12-3 or TRBV12-4 to TRBJ2-1, with D tentatively TRBD1 (6 bases). CDR3 bases: TGTGCCAGCAGTAGACAGGCTGGGCATGAGCAGTTCTTC. Its protein product is CASSRQAGHEQFF.